The 4 T cell receptor beta chains below come from one sample, sequenced in a study of blood T cell repertoires in COVID-19. Generated by immunoSEQ multiplex PCR, the TCRdb table keeps only in-frame clones and is missing some. Counted here are about 32,000 clones, about 86% occurring once; the ten biggest clones make up about 5.5%. The sample comprised peripheral blood. Receptors were obtained from a woman of 80 years or more with active or convalescent COVID-19.

This chain connects TRBV4-3 to TRBJ2-3, with TRBD1 matching 9 bases. The CDR3 consists of 15 residues. V shed 6 bases, J shed 0 bases, and the junction held 4 bases outside the gene matches. Germline CDR1 and CDR2: LGHNA and YSLEER. The CDR3 region is CASSLGQGSTDTQYF. CDR3 DNA: TGCGCCAGCAGTCTGGGACAGGGTAGCACAGATACGCAGTATTTT.

This clone was recorded a few times. This chain links TRBV5-1 with TRBJ1-6; possible D gene TRBD1, 6 bases. The CDR3 has 15 amino acids. Trimming took off 2 bases at V and 2 bases at J, with 8 bases between the two ends. The germline V gene has CDR1 SGHRS and CDR2 YFSETQ. This chain's CDR3 is CASSFSGAYNSPLHF. The CDR3 bases are TGCGCCAGCAGCTTTTCAGGGGCCTATAATTCACCCCTCCACTTT.

The rearrangement links TRBV27 to TRBJ2-5; the D gene is possibly TRBD2 (5 bases). Trimming removed 0 bases from V and 1 base from J, with 9 bases in between. The germline V gene encodes CDR1 MNHEY and CDR2 SMNVEV (reference sequence). This CDR3 is built from 15 residues. The CDR3 loop reads CASSLSPGSQETQYF. DNA of the CDR3: TGTGCCAGCAGTTTATCGCCGGGGTCCCAAGAGACCCAGTACTTC.

This rearrangement joins TRBV7-2 to TRBJ2-1, with 14 bases aligning to TRBD2. This CDR3 region has 17 residues. The V and J ends lost 2 bases and 8 bases, in that order; junction bases with no gene match: 8. CDR1 is SGHTA, CDR2 FQGNSA, per germline. CDR3 bases: TGTGCCAGCAGCTTAACCCCGACTAGCGGGAGGGGCTATGAGCAGTTCTTC. It encodes CASSLTPTSGRGYEQFF.